This entry concerns a single T cell receptor beta chain. The germline CDR1 and CDR2 sequences are MDHEN and SYDVKM. Deletions cut 6 bases from V and 3 bases from J, with 5 bases between. The CDR3 is 11 amino acids. The record originates from a study of blood T cells in healthy people across ages. It was with a sample-barcoded 5' primer and a J-beta primer mix that a second PCR of about 6 to 12 cycles was run. Unique molecular identifiers of 12 random nucleotides labeled each cDNA. In TCRdb, the 5' RACE reads were re-called with MiXCR into one record per CDR3 protein. The sample has approximately 600,000 distinct CDR3 sequences, roughly 53% seen once; the top ten hold over 30%.

Material: blood. The chain joins TRBV28 to TRBJ2-5, with D uncertain. This clonotype was obtained from a man between 60 and 75 years old in good health. This chain's CDR3 is CASRGKETQYF. The DNA of the CDR3 is TGTGCCAGCAGGGGAAAAGAGACCCAGTACTTC.